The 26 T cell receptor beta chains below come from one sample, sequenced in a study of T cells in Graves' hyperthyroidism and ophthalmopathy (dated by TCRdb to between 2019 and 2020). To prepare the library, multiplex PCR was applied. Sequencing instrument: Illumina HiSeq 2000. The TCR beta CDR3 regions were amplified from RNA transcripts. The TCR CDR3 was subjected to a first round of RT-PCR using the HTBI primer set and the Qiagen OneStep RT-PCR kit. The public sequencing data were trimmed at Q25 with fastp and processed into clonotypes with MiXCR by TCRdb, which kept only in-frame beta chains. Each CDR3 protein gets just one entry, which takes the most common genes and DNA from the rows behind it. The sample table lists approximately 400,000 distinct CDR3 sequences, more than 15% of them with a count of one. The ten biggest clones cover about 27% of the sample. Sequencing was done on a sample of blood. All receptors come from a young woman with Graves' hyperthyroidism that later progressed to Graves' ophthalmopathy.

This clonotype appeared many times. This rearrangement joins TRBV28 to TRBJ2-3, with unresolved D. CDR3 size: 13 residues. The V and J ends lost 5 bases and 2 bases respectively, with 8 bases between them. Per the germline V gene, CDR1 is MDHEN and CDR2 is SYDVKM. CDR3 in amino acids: CASSPSDTDTQYF. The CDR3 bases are TGTGCCAGCAGTCCCTCCGACACAGATACGCAGTATTTT.

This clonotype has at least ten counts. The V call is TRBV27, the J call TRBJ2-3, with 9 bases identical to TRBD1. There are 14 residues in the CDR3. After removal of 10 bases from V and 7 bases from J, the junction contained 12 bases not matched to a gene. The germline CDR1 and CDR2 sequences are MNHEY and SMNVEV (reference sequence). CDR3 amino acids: CATRLTGGVNTQYF. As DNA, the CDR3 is TGTGCCACCCGACTCACAGGGGGCGTTAATACGCAGTATTTT.

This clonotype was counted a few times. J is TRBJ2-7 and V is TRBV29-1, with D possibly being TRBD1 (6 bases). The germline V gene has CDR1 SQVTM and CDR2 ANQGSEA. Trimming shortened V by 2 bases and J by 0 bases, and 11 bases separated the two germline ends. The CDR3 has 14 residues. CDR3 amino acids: CSVETGSSSYEQYF. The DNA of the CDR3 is TGCAGCGTTGAAACAGGGTCGTCCTCCTACGAGCAGTACTTC.

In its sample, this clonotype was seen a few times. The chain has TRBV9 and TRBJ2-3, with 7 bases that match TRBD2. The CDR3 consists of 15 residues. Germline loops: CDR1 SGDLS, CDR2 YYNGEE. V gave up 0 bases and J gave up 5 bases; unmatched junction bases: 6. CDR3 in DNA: TGTGCCAGCAGCGTAGGGGTCCCGGGAGGAGATACGCAGTATTTT. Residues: CASSVGVPGGDTQYF.

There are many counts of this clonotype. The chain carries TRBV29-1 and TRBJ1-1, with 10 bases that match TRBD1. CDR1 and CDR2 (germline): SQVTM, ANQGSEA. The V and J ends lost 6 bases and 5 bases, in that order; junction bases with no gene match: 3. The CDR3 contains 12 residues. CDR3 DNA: TGCAGCGTGGGACAGGGGAGGACTGAAGCTTTCTTT. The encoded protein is CSVGQGRTEAFF. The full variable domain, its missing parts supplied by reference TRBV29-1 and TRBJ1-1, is SAVISQKPSRDICQRGTSLTIQCQVDSQVTMMFWYRQQPGQSLTLIATANQGSEATYESGFVIDKFPISRPNLTFSTLTVSNMSPEDSSIYLCSVGQGRTEAFFGQGTRLTVV.

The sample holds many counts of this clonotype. CDR3: CASSLDFDPYVLTDTQYF. The CDR3 DNA reads TGTGCCAGCAGCTTAGATTTTGACCCATACGTTCTCACAGATACGCAGTATTTT. V usage is TRBV11-2 and J usage is TRBJ2-3, with D unresolved. Germline V gene data show CDR1 as SGHAT and CDR2 as FQNNGV. Trimming left V 0 bases short and J 2 bases short, with 18 bases between. The CDR3 has 18 amino acids.

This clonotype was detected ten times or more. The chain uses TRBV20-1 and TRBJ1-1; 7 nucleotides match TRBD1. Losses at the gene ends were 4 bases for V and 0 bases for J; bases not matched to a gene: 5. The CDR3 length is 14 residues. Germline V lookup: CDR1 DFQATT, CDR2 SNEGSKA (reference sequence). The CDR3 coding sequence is TGCAGTGCTACATCAGGGGGGCTGAACACTGAAGCTTTCTTT. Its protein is CSATSGGLNTEAFF.

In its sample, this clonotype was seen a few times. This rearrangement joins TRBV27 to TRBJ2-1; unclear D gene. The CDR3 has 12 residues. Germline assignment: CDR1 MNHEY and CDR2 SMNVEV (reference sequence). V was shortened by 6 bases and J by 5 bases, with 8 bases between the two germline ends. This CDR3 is CASRPRDNEQFF. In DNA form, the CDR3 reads TGTGCCAGCAGACCTAGGGACAATGAGCAGTTCTTC.

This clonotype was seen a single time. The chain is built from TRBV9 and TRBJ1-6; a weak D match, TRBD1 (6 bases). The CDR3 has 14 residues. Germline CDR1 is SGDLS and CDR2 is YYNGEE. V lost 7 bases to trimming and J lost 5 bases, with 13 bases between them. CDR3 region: CASQGGGHNSPLHF. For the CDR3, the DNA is TGTGCCAGCCAAGGGGGGGGACATAATTCACCCCTCCACTTT.

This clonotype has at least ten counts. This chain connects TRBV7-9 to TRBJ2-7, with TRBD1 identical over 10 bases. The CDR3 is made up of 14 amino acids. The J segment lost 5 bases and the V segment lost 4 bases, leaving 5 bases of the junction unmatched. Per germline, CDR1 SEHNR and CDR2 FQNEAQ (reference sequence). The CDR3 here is CASSSTGQGNEQYF. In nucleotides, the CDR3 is TGTGCCAGCAGCTCCACGGGACAGGGGAACGAGCAGTACTTC.

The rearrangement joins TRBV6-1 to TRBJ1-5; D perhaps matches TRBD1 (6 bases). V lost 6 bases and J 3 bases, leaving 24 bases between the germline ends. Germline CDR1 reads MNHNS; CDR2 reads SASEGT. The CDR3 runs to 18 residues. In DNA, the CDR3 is TGTGCCAGCAGCTACCGGGTTGCAGGAGGGGGTTACAATCAGCCCCAGCATTTT. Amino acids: CASSYRVAGGGYNQPQHF.

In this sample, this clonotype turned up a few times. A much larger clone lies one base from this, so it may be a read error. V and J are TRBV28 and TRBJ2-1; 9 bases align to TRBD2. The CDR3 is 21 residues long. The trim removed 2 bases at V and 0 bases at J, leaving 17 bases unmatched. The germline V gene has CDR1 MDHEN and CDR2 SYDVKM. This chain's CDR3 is CASSLGVLGSGSPSSYNEQFF. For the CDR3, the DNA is TGTGCCAGCAGTTTAGGGGTCTTGGGTAGCGGGAGTCCGAGCTCCTACAATGAGCAGTTCTTC.

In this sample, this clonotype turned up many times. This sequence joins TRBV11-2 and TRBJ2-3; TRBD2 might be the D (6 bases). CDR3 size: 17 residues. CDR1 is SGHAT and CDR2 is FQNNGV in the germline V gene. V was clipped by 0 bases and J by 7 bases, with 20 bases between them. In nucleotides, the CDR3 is TGTGCCAGCAGCTTAGATCTCGGGACTCTACATGAGAATACGCAGTATTTT. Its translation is CASSLDLGTLHENTQYF. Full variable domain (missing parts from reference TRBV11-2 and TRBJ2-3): EAGVAQSPRYKIIEKRQSVAFWCNPISGHATLYWYQQILGQGPKLLIQFQNNGVVDDSQLPKDRFSAERLKGVDSTLKIQPAKLEDSAVYLCASSLDLGTLHENTQYFGPGTRLTVL.

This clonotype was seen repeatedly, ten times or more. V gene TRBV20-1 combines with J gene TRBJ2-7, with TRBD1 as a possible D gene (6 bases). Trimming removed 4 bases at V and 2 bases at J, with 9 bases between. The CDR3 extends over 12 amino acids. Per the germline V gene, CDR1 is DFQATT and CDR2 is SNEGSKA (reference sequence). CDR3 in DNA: TGCAGTGCTAAGTGGACAGCCTACGAGCAGTACTTC. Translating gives CSAKWTAYEQYF.

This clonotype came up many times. The CDR3 DNA is TGCAGTGCTAGGAGAGTGCGGGAGAGGAACAATGAGCAGTTCTTC. Amino acid sequence: CSARRVRERNNEQFF. The rearrangement links TRBV20-1 to TRBJ2-1, with 7 bases aligning to TRBD2. CDR1 and CDR2 (germline): DFQATT, SNEGSKA (reference sequence). Unmatched junction bases numbered 10, after V lost 3 bases and J lost 5 bases. The CDR3 has 15 amino acids.

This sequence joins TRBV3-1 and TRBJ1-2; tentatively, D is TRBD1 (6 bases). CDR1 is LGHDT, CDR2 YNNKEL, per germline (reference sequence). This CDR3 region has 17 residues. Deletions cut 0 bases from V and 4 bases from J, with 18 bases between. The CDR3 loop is CASSQEGGWADFYGYTF. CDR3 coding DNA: TGTGCCAGCAGCCAAGAAGGGGGGTGGGCGGACTTCTATGGCTACACCTTC.

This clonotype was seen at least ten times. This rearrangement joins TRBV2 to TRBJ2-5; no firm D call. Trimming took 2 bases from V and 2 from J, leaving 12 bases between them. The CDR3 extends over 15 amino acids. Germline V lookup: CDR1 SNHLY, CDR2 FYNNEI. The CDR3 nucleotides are TGTGCCAGCAGTGAATGGGATGGGGTACAAGAGACCCAGTACTTC. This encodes CASSEWDGVQETQYF. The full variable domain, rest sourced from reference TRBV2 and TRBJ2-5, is EPEVTQTPSHQVTQMGQEVILRCVPISNHLYFYWYRQILGQKVEFLVSFYNNEISEKSEIFDDQFSVERPDGSNFTLKIRSTKLEDSAMYFCASSEWDGVQETQYFGPGTRLLVL.

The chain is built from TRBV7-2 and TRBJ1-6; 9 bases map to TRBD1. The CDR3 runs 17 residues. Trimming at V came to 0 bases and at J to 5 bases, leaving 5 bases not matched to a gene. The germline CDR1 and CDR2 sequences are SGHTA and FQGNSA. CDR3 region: CASSLARGQGNNSPLHF. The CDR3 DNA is TGTGCCAGCAGCTTAGCTCGAGGACAGGGGAATAATTCACCCCTCCACTTT.

For the CDR3, the DNA is TGTGCCAGCAGCCTCCAGGGTAGCGGGAGCACAGATACGCAGTATTTT. Its translation is CASSLQGSGSTDTQYF. The rearrangement links TRBV5-4 to TRBJ2-3; 7 nucleotides align to TRBD2. Unmatched junction bases numbered 8, after V lost 4 bases and J lost 0 bases. CDR1 SGHNT and CDR2 YYREEE come from the germline V gene (reference sequence). CDR3 size: 16 residues.

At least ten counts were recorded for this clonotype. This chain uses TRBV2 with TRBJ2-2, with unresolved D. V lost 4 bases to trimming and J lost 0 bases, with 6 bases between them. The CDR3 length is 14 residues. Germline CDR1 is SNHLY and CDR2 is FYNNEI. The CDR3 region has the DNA TGTGCCAGCAGTGCACAAGCGAACACCGGGGAGCTGTTTTTT. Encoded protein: CASSAQANTGELFF. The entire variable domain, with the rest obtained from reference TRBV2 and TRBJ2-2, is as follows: EPEVTQTPSHQVTQMGQEVILRCVPISNHLYFYWYRQILGQKVEFLVSFYNNEISEKSEIFDDQFSVERPDGSNFTLKIRSTKLEDSAMYFCASSAQANTGELFFGEGSRLTVL.

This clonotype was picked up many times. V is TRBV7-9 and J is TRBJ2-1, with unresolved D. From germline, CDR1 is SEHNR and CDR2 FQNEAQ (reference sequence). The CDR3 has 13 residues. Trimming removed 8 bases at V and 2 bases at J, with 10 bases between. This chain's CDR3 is CASGIEPYNEQFF. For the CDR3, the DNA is TGTGCCAGCGGGATAGAGCCCTACAATGAGCAGTTCTTC.

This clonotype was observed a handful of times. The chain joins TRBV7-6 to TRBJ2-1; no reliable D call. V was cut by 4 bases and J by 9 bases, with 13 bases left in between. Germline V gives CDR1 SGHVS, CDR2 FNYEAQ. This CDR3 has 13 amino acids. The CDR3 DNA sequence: TGTGCCAGCAGCTCCGTTGGCACCAGTGAGCAGTTCTTC. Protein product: CASSSVGTSEQFF.

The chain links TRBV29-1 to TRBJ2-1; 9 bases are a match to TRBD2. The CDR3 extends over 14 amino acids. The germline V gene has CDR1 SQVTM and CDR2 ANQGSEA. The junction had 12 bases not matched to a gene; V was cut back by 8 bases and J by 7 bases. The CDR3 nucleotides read TGCAGCTCTCAAGCGGGAGGATTTTTAAATGAGCAGTTCTTC. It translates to CSSQAGGFLNEQFF.

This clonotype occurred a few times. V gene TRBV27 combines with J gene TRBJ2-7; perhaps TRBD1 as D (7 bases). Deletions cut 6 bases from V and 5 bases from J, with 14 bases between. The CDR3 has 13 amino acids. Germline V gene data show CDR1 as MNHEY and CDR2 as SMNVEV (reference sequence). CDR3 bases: TGTGCCAGCAGGGCAGGGGGGCATAACGAGCAGTACTTC. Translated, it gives CASRAGGHNEQYF.

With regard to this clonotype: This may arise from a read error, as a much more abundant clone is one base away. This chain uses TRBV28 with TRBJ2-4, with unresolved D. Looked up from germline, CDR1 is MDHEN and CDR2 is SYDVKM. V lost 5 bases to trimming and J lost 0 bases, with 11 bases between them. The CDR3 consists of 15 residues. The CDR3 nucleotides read TGTGCCAGCAGTCGGGTAGCACTAGCCAAAAACATTCAGTACTTC. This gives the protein CASSRVALAKNIQYF.

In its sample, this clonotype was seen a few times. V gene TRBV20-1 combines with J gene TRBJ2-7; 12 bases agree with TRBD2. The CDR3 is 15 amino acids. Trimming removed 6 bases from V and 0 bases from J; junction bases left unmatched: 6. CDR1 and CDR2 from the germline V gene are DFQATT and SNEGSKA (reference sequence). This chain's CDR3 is CSATGLAGASYEQYF. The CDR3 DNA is TGCAGTGCCACGGGACTAGCGGGTGCCTCCTACGAGCAGTACTTC.